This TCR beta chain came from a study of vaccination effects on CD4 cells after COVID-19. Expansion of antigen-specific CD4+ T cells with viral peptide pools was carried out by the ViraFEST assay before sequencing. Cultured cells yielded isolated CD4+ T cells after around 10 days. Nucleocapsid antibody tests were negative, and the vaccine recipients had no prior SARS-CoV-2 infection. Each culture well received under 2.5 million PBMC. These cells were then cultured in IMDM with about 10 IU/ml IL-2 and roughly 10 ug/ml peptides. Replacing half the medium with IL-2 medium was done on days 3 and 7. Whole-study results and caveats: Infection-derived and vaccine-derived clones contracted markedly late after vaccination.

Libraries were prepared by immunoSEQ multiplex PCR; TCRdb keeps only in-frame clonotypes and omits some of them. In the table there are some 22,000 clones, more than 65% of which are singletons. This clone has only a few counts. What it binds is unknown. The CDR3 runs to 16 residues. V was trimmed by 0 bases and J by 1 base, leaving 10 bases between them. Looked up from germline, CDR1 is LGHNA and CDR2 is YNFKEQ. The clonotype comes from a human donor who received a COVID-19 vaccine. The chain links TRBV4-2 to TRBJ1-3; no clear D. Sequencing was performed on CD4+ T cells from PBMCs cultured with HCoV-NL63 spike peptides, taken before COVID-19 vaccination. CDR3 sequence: CASSQEAKTSGNTIYF. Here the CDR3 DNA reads TGTGCCAGCAGCCAAGAGGCCAAAACATCTGGAAACACCATATATTTT.